Ten or more counts support the clone carrying this T cell receptor beta chain. The CDR3 length is 13 residues. V gave up 3 bases and J gave up 6 bases, with 12 bases separating them. The CDR3 regions of TCR beta were amplified from RNA transcripts. In the first-round RT-PCR of the TCR CDR3, the HTBI primer set was used. One entry per CDR3 protein results from TCRdb running MiXCR on the multiplex PCR reads. The data contain 550,000 to 600,000 distinct CDR3 sequences, approximately 16% of them seen just once; the ten biggest clones take up 15% to 20%. This sample is part of a study of T cells in Graves' hyperthyroidism and ophthalmopathy. Researchers defined stable Graves' hyperthyroidism as no ophthalmopathy progression within 18 months. With a duration under 2 months, the hyperthyroidism was newly diagnosed in patients aged 18 to 65.

The sequence was obtained from a woman under 30 with Graves' hyperthyroidism. This chain uses TRBV12-3 or TRBV12-4 with TRBJ2-7; D is unresolved. The sample consisted of blood. CDR3 residues: CASSLARSVEQYF. In nucleotides, the CDR3 is TGTGCCAGCAGTTTGGCCCGATCTGTCGAGCAGTACTTC.